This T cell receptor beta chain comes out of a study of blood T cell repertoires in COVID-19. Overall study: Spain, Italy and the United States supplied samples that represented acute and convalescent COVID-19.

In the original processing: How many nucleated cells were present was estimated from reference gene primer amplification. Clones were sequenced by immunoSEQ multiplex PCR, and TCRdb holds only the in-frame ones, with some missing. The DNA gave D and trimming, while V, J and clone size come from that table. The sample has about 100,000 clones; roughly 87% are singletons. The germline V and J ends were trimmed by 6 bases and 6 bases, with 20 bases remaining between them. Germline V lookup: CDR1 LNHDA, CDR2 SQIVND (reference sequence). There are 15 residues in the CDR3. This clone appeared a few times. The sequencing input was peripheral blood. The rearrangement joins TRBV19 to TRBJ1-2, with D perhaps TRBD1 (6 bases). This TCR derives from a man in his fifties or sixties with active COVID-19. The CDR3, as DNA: TGTGCCAGTAGCCCGCAGGACAGCGCTCGGCATGGCTACACCTTC. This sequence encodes CASSPQDSARHGYTF.